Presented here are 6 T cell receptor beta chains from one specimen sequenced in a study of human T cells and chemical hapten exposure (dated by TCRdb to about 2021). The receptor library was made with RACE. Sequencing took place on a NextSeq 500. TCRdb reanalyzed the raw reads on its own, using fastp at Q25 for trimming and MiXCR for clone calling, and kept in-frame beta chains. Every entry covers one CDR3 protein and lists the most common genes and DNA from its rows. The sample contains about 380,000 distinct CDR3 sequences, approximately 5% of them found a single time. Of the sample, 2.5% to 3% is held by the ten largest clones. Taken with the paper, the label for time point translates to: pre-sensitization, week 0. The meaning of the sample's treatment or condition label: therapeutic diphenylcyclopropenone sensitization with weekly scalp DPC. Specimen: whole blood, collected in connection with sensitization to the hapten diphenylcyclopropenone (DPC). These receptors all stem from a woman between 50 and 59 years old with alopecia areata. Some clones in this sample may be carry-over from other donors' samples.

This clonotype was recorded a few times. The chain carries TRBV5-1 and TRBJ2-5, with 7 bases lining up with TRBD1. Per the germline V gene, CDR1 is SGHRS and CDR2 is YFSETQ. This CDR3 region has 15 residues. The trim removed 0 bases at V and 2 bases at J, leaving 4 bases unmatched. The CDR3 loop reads CASSLDGQAQETQYF. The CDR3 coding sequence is TGCGCCAGCAGCTTGGATGGACAGGCTCAAGAGACCCAGTACTTC.

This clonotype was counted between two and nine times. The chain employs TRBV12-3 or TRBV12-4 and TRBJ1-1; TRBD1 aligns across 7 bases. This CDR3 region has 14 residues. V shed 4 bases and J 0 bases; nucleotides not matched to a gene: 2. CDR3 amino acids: CASSSTGVNTEAFF. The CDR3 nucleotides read TGTGCCAGCAGTTCAACAGGGGTGAACACTGAAGCTTTCTTT.

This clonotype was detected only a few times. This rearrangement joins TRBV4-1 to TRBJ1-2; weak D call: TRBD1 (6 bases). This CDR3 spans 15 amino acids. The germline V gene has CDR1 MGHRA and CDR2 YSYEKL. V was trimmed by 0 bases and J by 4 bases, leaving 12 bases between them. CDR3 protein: CASSQDPGELYGYTF. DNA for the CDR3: TGCGCCAGCAGCCAAGATCCAGGGGAACTCTATGGCTACACCTTC.

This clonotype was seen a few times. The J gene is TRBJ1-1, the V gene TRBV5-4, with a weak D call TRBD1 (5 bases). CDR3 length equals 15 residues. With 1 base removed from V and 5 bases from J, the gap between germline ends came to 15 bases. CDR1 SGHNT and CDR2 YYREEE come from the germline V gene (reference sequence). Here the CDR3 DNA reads TGTGCCAGCAGCTTGCCAGCCGCCGGGGGTACTGAAGCTTTCTTT. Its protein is CASSLPAAGGTEAFF.

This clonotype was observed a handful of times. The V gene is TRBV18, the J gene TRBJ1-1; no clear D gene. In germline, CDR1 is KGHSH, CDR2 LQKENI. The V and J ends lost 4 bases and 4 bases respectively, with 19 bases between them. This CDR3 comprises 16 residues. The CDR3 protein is CASSREPGAAGTEAFF. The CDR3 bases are TGTGCCAGCTCACGGGAGCCAGGCGCTGCGGGCACTGAAGCTTTCTTT.

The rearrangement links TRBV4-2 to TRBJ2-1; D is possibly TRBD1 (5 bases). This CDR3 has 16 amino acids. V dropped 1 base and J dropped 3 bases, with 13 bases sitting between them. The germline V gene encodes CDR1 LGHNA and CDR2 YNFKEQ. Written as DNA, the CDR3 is TGTGCCAGCAGCCAAGGAGTAACGGACAACTACAATGAGCAGTTCTTC. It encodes CASSQGVTDNYNEQFF.